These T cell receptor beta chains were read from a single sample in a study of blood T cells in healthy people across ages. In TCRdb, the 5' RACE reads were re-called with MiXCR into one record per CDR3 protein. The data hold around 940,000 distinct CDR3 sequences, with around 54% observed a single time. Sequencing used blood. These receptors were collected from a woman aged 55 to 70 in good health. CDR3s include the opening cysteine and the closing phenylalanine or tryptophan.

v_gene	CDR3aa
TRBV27	CASRAGDRGTIQYF
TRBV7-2	CASSLLPNPGETQYF
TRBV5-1	CASSLAAGVTNEQFF
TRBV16	CASSQIPGGADNEQYF
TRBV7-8	CTSSRLVQETQYF
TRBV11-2	CASSGAGLDESEQYF
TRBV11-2	CASSFQSSNSPLHF
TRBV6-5	CASGVYQETQYF
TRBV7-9	CASSFLDSREKLFF
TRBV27	CATQTAPGLNYEQYF
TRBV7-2	CASSRGGVEKLFF
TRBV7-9	CASSFPPEQFF
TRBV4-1	CASSQDPLVAGETQYF
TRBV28	CASSHRQGPWEQYF
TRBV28	CASSWSNSPLHF
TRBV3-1	CASSQGNGGEKLFF